The present TCR beta chain was sequenced within a study of blood T cell repertoires in COVID-19. Study-level information: PBMCs, B-cell-depleted T cells, or T cells provided the cDNA or gDNA that made up the material.

Seattle enrolled patients during active infection and tracked them longitudinally. Original handling: How many nucleated cells were present was estimated from reference gene primer amplification. TCRdb's copy holds only in-frame clones and misses some; the assay was immunoSEQ multiplex PCR. For V, J and clone size, that table is used; D and trimming come from the DNA. The table includes approximately 250,000 clones, around 88% detected once. This receptor was taken from a woman aged 80 or older with COVID-19, enrolled during active disease. Sequenced input: peripheral blood.

The CDR3 region is CASSRSQSYEQYF. Here the CDR3 DNA reads TGTGCCAGCTCGCGGAGCCAGTCCTACGAGCAGTACTTC. The chain combines TRBV18 with TRBJ2-7; D gene uncertain. Between the trimmed V and J ends, which lost 6 bases and 1 base, there was a span of 10 bases. The CDR3 has 13 residues. Germline V gene sequence: CDR1 KGHSH, CDR2 LQKENI.